This TCR beta chain was sequenced in a study of blood T cell repertoires in COVID-19. Germline-derived CDR1 and CDR2 are LGHDT and YNNKEL (reference sequence). The CDR3 sequence is 17 residues long. After removal of 0 bases from V and 5 bases from J, the junction contained 10 bases not matched to a gene. Per the original data handling: Amplification with reference gene primers provided the estimates of nucleated cell counts. The data were produced by immunoSEQ multiplex PCR, yet TCRdb's version contains in-frame clones alone and is incomplete. The V and J calls and the clone size are those of that table, but D and trimming were determined from the DNA. This table has around 150,000 clones, around 90% appearing once.

Sequencing was carried out using peripheral blood. The receptor's source is a human donor in a cohort sampled during active COVID-19. The V call is TRBV3-1 (or the pseudogene TRBV3-2), the J call TRBJ2-3; 8 nucleotides line up with TRBD2. The CDR3 DNA sequence: TGTGCCAGCAGCCAAGATAGGGAAACGGGGGGGCAAGATACGCAGTATTTT. It translates to CASSQDRETGGQDTQYF.